Detailed here is one T cell receptor (beta chain). The antigen it recognizes is unknown. Nothing much larger sits one base from this clone, and base qualities are not available. In total, just over 650 healthy bone marrow donors made up the cohort. At the time of sampling, every cohort member was nominally healthy, though immune exposures that went unrecorded were likely present. The donor tested CMV seropositive, placing the donor among the 250 to 350 seropositive members of the cohort. A peripheral blood sample was collected from each donor, and TCR beta sequencing was performed on peripheral blood mononuclear cells. Genomic DNA was extracted from the blood cell samples with the Qiagen DNeasy Blood Extraction Kit. Trimming takes 7 bases off V and 2 bases off J; junction bases not matched to a gene: 6. CDR1 SNHLY and CDR2 FYNNEI are derived from the germline V gene. The CDR3 has 14 amino acids, counting the end cysteine and phenylalanine. Just the 42-base CDR3 DNA is kept, in frame starting at base 1.

The source of the sample is a study of cytomegalovirus exposure and HLA in healthy donors (dated by TCRdb to about 2017). Concerning the study at large: In an earlier analysis of some 610 of the donors, 276 Gb of sequence data and approximately 100 million unique TCR beta sequences from roughly 190 million T cells were reported. The study aimed to test whether cataloging public T cell receptors could reveal signatures of past pathogen exposure. Several DR-DQ haplotypes were handled as single units for association and clustering because linkage in the cohort was strong. To predict cytomegalovirus infection status, the study combined high-throughput TCR immunosequencing, statistical association of individual TCRs with disease status, and machine learning. To study patterns of TCR occurrence, a later analysis re-analyzed previously published TCR beta repertoires from 666 donors and added high-resolution HLA genotyping. HLA typing included class I and class II loci at four-digit resolution. Donor age, sex, ethnicity and CMV serostatus were compiled together with the repertoire data. All discovery cohort repertoires had been generated on a single sequencing platform. Typing coverage differed by locus: A, B, C, DRB1 and DQB1 were typed in roughly 620-630 donors, DQA1 in about 560, DPA1 in around 610, and DPB1 in just under 490. Rather than drawing on any new phenotypic data, the later analysis identified candidate immune exposures from TCR beta sequences and the way those sequences occurred across donors. Besides the first cohort of roughly 660 subjects, a separate validation cohort made up of some 110 different subjects was used. In an earlier analysis of over 550 of the donors, high-throughput TCR beta sequencing was used to judge whether each TCR beta V gene segment behaved as functional or pseudogenic. A later genetic analysis took genome-wide SNP genotypes for about three fifths of the roughly 670 donors and used that subset as a discovery cohort. Using immunosequencing, the study profiled T cell repertoires from around 680 subjects and related those repertoires to cytomegalovirus serostatus. The genetic ancestry cluster associated with self-reported Caucasian donors included roughly 84% of the approximately 410 genotyped donors. On average, about 200,000 unique TCR beta nucleotide sequences were sequenced per donor among some 420 genotyped donors of the cohort, with roughly 19% of those sequences being non-productive. An early release covering roughly 580 HLA-typed donors comprised around 300 gigabases of sequencing data and 85 million or so unique TCR sequences.

Broad study findings and their caveats: Broadly in line with IMGT annotations, most TCR beta V segments showed up in productive rearrangements about 87% or about 30% of the time in an earlier analysis of several hundred of the donors. Linkage disequilibrium might explain the correlated functional status among segregating V segments, but an unknown experimental factor could not be excluded. In a later analysis, some 17,000 TCR beta sequences were associated with specific HLA alleles at a false discovery rate of 0.05. According to a later analysis, parvovirus B19, influenza, CMV and Epstein-Barr virus appeared linked to several top co-occurrence clusters. It was suggested by the authors that the approach could potentially be generalized to other disease states and immunological phenotypes. Because HLA typing was missing for some donors at each locus, association tests included only the typed subset. When HLA alleles, especially DR and DQ, strongly co-occurred, TCR associations were difficult to assign to individual alleles. In both the original and validation cohorts, the classifier was reported to diagnose cytomegalovirus status with high specificity and sensitivity. Compared with equally common non-associated chains, HLA-associated TCR beta chains in a later analysis were more clonally expanded and had lower generation probabilities. Presence/absence analyses assumed roughly uniform sequencing depth across donors, an assumption that may not hold. Some 15 rarely observed V segments, including chromosome 9 orphons, were excluded from the earlier analysis of about 500 of the donors because counts were too low. In the study, some 160 TCR beta chains were listed as associated with cytomegalovirus. According to a later genetic analysis, donors in an Asian-associated ancestry cluster had fewer N-insertions in productive TCRs than the approximately 670-donor mean. A later analysis found that TCR association rates varied across HLA loci, with DRB1 alleles showing the most associated TCRs and HLA-C alleles the fewest. According to a later analysis, most CMV-associated TCR beta chains appeared to be HLA-restricted, and the HLA associations seemed to be driven largely by CMV exposure. Three of the identified cytomegalovirus-associated TCR beta chains were confirmed in vitro to be specific for cytomegalovirus antigens. A cluster of highly shared sequence variants was judged likely to be a technical artifact of the sequencing pipeline. A later genetic analysis associated a missense DCLRE1C variant with V-gene and J-gene trimming of TCR beta chains, and an independent cohort replicated the association. While some public TCRs were present in many individuals, most TCR sequences turned up only very rarely across donors. The cohort was sequenced for TCR beta chains only, and without alpha or paired-chain data the features that could be detected were limited. The 87-base-pair reads could not distinguish some IMGT-functional V segments, including TRBV6-2 and TRBV6-3, so those segments were excluded. A further reported finding was that TCR beta sequences accurately predicted the HLA-A and HLA-B alleles for most subjects in the first cohort. Immune exposure information for the cohort was limited to CMV serostatus.

The method was the immunoSEQ multiplex PCR assay. For the multiplex PCR, a mixture combining 60 forward primers for TCR Vbeta segments and 13 reverse primers for TCR Jbeta segments was used. The CDR3 region of rearranged TCR beta genes was amplified from genomic DNA with a multiplex PCR assay. Amplified TCR beta libraries were sequenced as 87-base-pair reads on the Illumina HiSeq System. In the authors' own workflow: Across the 670 or so repertoires, a later analysis counted 80 million or so unique TCR beta chains, around 10 million of which were shared by at least two donors. Raw reads were error-corrected and collapsed into unique sequences by a nearest-neighbor algorithm in which closely related sequences were merged to remove PCR and sequencing errors. To assign V, D and J gene segments, CDR3 sequences were aligned to IMGT reference sequences. For a sequence to be retained, a match of at least six nucleotides was required to both a V gene segment and a J gene segment. A rearrangement counted as productive if the CDR3 had no stop codons and remained in frame with V and J, and every other rearrangement counted as non-productive. CDR3 was defined by IMGT convention, running from the second conserved V-encoded cysteine to the conserved J-encoded phenylalanine. The earlier analysis of around 640 of the donors excluded sequences that lacked an unambiguous match to a single V gene segment. In an earlier analysis of 587 of the donors, a V segment was called functional when productive rearrangements were above 56.7%, and segregating when the standard deviation between donors exceeded 5%. A statistical classification framework was built for diagnosing cytomegalovirus status from the catalog of TCR beta chain sequences. A later analysis assigned V and J genes by comparing TCR nucleotide sequences with IMGT/GENE-DB human TR gene sequences. A later analysis assigned CDR3 sequences and most-parsimonious VDJ recombination scenarios with the TCRdist pipeline. In a later analysis, every TCR beta chain was defined by the combination of its CDR3 amino acid sequence and its V-gene family, and reads without a unique V-gene family were dropped. As a way to deal with suspected cross-contamination and a sequencing artifact, a later analysis dropped hundreds of nucleotide sequences that were highly shared and had low generation probability. For each public chain, a later analysis derived a clonal expansion index from normalized ranks of inferred template counts within each repertoire. A later analysis computed generation probabilities with a VDJ recombination model fitted to out-of-frame rearrangements, and checked the results against IGoR. Hypergeometric tests were used in a later analysis to score TCR-TCR, TCR-HLA and TCR-CMV co-occurrence, with a repertoire-size bias correction applied to the TCR pairs. A later analysis estimated false discovery rates by permuting HLA or CMV assignments 20 times. In a later analysis, co-occurring TCRs were grouped using DBSCAN, with TCRdist sequence similarity added in when clustering inside HLA-allele-positive subsets. For co-occurrence clustering, repertoires with fewer than 30,000 or more than 120,000 public chains were excluded, along with four or five repertoires with anomalous nucleotide sharing. Here the immuneACCESS table is served through TCRdb, limited to in-frame sequences with V and J called. Missing clones are a known gap in these copies; in checked studies unresolved V genes cover under half, and the rest lacks a known reason. The V and J calls and clone size come from that table; D and trimming were worked out from the DNA. This sample is represented by under 200,000 clones; around 79% of them were singletons. The ten largest account for roughly 2.6% of the sample.

The chain links TRBV2 with TRBJ1-1, with 8 bases in between that match TRBD1. Material: PBMCs. The origin of this receptor is a woman between 40 and 50 years old in good health and CMV-seropositive. This receptor has the CDR3 CASTYRGLNTEAFF. The DNA reads as follows: TGTGCCAGCACTTACAGGGGGTTAAACACTGAAGCTTTCTTT.